This T cell receptor beta chain was captured in a study of beta chain features in type 1 diabetes. Overall study findings and caveats: At VDJ recombination sites, type 1 diabetes patients had fewer insertions and more deleted nucleotides.

As concerns this clone: Its antigen is unknown.

Via the markers CD45RO/CCR7/CD25/CD127/CD95/CD27, stem cell-like memory, regulatory, central memory and naive CD4+ cells were sorted. Reverse transcribing all isolated RNA meant expressed TCRB transcripts were sequenced. Libraries were prepared by immunoSEQ multiplex PCR; TCRdb keeps only in-frame clonotypes and omits some of them. The repertoire holds hundreds of thousands of clones, with about 14% as singletons. Germline V gene lookup returns CDR1 SGHRS and CDR2 YFSETQ. This CDR3 contains 13 residues. Deletions cut 0 bases from V and 12 bases from J, with 16 bases between. The sequenced sample consisted of naive CD4+ T cells from blood. This receptor was obtained from a man aged 18 to 29 in good health. V and J are TRBV5-1 and TRBJ2-7, with D maybe TRBD2 (5 bases). The CDR3 DNA reads as TGCGCCAGCAGCTTGGGGCAAGTAAAGCGGTTGTACTTC. It encodes CASSLGQVKRLYF.